This passage covers 7 T cell receptor beta chains from one sample sequenced in a study of blood T cells in healthy people across ages (dated by TCRdb to between 2015 and 2017). Library method: 5' RACE. TCRdb names Illumina HiSeq 2500 as the instrument used. A second roughly 6 to 11 cycle PCR used a sample-barcoded 5' primer and a J-beta primer mix. TCRdb reworked the public reads: Q25 trimming with fastp, MiXCR clone assembly, productive beta chains retained. Records with the same CDR3 protein are collapsed into one entry carrying the most frequent genes and DNA. The sample profile shows 540,000 or so distinct CDR3 sequences; about 26% of them were found once. Less than 20% of the sample comes from the top ten. The specimen sequenced was blood. These receptors were obtained from a woman aged 70-85 years in good health.

V and J are TRBV20-1 and TRBJ2-1, with 9 bases lining up with TRBD2. CDR1 DFQATT and CDR2 SNEGSKA come from the germline V gene (reference sequence). V was pared by 1 base and J by 2 bases, with 6 bases of the junction left unmatched. This CDR3 contains 16 residues. The CDR3 coding sequence is TGCAGTGCTAGAGCCCTTAGCGGGAGCCCCTACAATGAGCAGTTCTTC. This translates into CSARALSGSPYNEQFF.

The chain employs TRBV4-2 and TRBJ1-1; perhaps TRBD1 as D (5 bases). The CDR3 extends over 16 amino acids. CDR1 and CDR2 (germline): LGHNA, YNFKEQ. Between the trimmed V and J ends, which lost 2 bases and 5 bases, there was a span of 18 bases. CDR3 loop: CASSQQTGTKSTEAFF. The CDR3 bases are TGTGCCAGCAGCCAACAAACCGGGACGAAAAGTACTGAAGCTTTCTTT.

For this clonotype: A much bigger clone sits one base away, suggesting this may be a read error. The chain is built from TRBV3-1 and TRBJ2-7; 11 bases fit TRBD1. The J call may be incorrect, as the DNA end agrees better with TRBJ2-1. Germline CDR1 reads LGHDT; CDR2 reads YNNKEL (reference sequence). The CDR3 has 15 residues. The CDR3 is CASSRGTGGRNEQFF. For the CDR3, the DNA is TGTGCCAGCAGCCGCGGGACAGGGGGTCGAAATGAGCAGTTCTTC.

CDR3 in DNA: TGTGCCAGCAGCCCTTCTGCTAGCGGGGGACAAGAGACCCAGTACTTC. Translated, it gives CASSPSASGGQETQYF. The chain has TRBV7-2 and TRBJ2-5; 10 positions agree with TRBD2. The CDR3 loop spans 16 amino acids. Per germline, CDR1 SGHTA and CDR2 FQGNSA. V dropped 5 bases and J dropped 2; count of bases not matched to a gene: 8.

This clonotype was seen a handful of times. The V and J genes are TRBV20-1 and TRBJ1-4, with D unresolved. CDR3 length equals 13 residues. V was clipped by 4 bases and J by 8 bases, with 14 bases between them. CDR1 is DFQATT and CDR2 is SNEGSKA in the germline V gene (reference sequence). CDR3 in DNA: TGCAGTGCTACGACCCTCCTTAAGGAAAAACTGTTTTTT. It encodes CSATTLLKEKLFF.

The V gene is TRBV24-1, the J gene TRBJ2-1; the D is unclear. Trimming took off 1 base at V and 9 bases at J, with 9 bases between the two ends. There are 13 residues in the CDR3. The germline V gene has CDR1 KGHDR and CDR2 SFDVKD. The CDR3 bases are TGTGCCACCAGTGATTTTCCACTCGGTGAGCAGTTCTTC. It specifies CATSDFPLGEQFF.

The rearrangement uses TRBV5-1 and TRBJ1-1, with D tentatively TRBD1 (5 bases). The V end was cut by 4 bases, the J end by 2 bases, with 12 bases between. This CDR3 comprises 14 residues. The germline gives CDR1 SGHRS, CDR2 YFSETQ. The CDR3 here is CASSRMTDNTEAFF. CDR3 nucleotides: TGCGCCAGCAGCCGGATGACAGATAACACTGAAGCTTTCTTT.